The 27 T cell receptor beta chains listed next were all sequenced from one sample in a study of resident and recirculating memory T cells in vitiligo. The data were produced by immunoSEQ multiplex PCR, yet TCRdb's version contains in-frame clones alone and is incomplete. The sample has tens of thousands of clones; 92% are singletons. Sequencing was carried out using blood. Source of these receptors: a male donor with vitiligo.

The V call is TRBV2, the J call TRBJ2-3, with D possibly being TRBD2 (6 bases). The V gene lost 8 bases and the J gene lost 10 bases, with 16 bases spanning the gap. Germline CDR1 reads SNHLY; CDR2 reads FYNNEI. The CDR3 is 12 amino acids. The CDR3 DNA reads TGTGCCAGCTCGGACTACTCCCTTCCGCAGTATTTT. It translates to CASSDYSLPQYF.

The chain joins TRBV7-9 to TRBJ1-6, with 8 positions matching TRBD1. Germline trimming cut 6 bases from V and 9 bases from J; bases unmatched to any gene: 4. CDR1 SEHNR and CDR2 FQNEAQ come from the germline V gene (reference sequence). The length of the CDR3 is 13 residues. CDR3 nucleotides: TGTGCCAGCAGTCAGGGGGCGAGTTCACCCCTCCACTTT. Translation: CASSQGASSPLHF.

The chain couples TRBV7-9 to TRBJ2-7; 11 bases match TRBD1. The V gene's germline CDR1 is SEHNR and CDR2 FQNEAQ (reference sequence). The V segment lost 3 bases and the J segment 7 bases; nucleotides outside the gene matches: 5. The CDR3 has 14 amino acids. The CDR3 region is CASSLGTGGREQYF. CDR3 sequence (DNA): TGTGCCAGCAGCTTGGGGACAGGGGGGCGAGAGCAGTACTTC.

The chain recombines TRBV7-8 with TRBJ2-1; 12 bases are shared with TRBD2. CDR3 length: 16 amino acids. J lost 7 bases, V lost 7 bases, and 11 bases had no gene match. Per the germline V gene, CDR1 is SGHVS and CDR2 is FQNEAQ. CDR3 DNA sequence: TGTGCCAGCACCCTGAGGATGGGACTAGCGGGTAATGAGCAGTTCTTC. Translation: CASTLRMGLAGNEQFF.

The chain is built from TRBV4-3 and TRBJ1-1, with a weak D call TRBD1 (5 bases). The V gene's germline CDR1 is LGHNA and CDR2 YSLEER. The CDR3 runs to 16 residues. V was pared by 3 bases and J by 0 bases, with 14 bases between. The CDR3: CASSHDSTGMNTEAFF. CDR3 nucleotides: TGCGCCAGCAGCCACGACAGCACTGGGATGAACACTGAAGCTTTCTTT.

The V and J genes are TRBV19 and TRBJ2-7; 8 positions match TRBD1. From germline, CDR1 is LNHDA and CDR2 SQIVND (reference sequence). The CDR3 is 16 residues long. Trimming removed 10 bases from V and 4 bases from J; junction bases left unmatched: 18. In nucleotides, the CDR3 is TGTGCCACCAGTATACCCCCGGACAGGGAGGATTACGAGCAGTACTTC. It yields the protein CATSIPPDREDYEQYF.

J is TRBJ1-2 and V is TRBV10-3; maybe TRBD1 (5 bases). This CDR3 has 14 residues. The V gene's germline CDR1 is ENHRY and CDR2 SYGVKD. The germline V and J ends were trimmed by 7 bases and 5 bases, with 17 bases remaining between them. The chain's CDR3 is CAITRDSGSYGYTF. Here the CDR3 DNA reads TGTGCCATCACCCGGGACTCCGGATCTTATGGCTACACCTTC.

The chain carries TRBV5-1 and TRBJ2-5, with D maybe TRBD1 (6 bases). Germline-derived CDR1 and CDR2 are SGHRS and YFSETQ. The CDR3 length is 14 residues. Trimming removed 2 bases from V and 1 base from J, with 9 bases in between. CDR3 amino acids: CASSLKGGQETQYF. DNA for the CDR3: TGCGCCAGCAGCTTAAAAGGGGGCCAAGAGACCCAGTACTTC.

The V gene is TRBV27, the J gene TRBJ2-7; 7 positions agree with TRBD2. CDR1 MNHEY and CDR2 SMNVEV come from the germline V gene (reference sequence). The CDR3 totals 16 residues. Trimming at V came to 0 bases and at J to 3 bases, leaving 8 bases not matched to a gene. The CDR3 DNA sequence: TGTGCCAGCAGTTTATCTTCCCGCGGGAGCCTCTACGAGCAGTACTTC. Translated, it gives CASSLSSRGSLYEQYF.

The V gene is TRBV7-3, the J gene TRBJ2-1; the match to TRBD1 covers 11 bases. The CDR3 has 21 residues. Germline V CDR1 and CDR2: SGHTA, FQGTGA. Trimming at V came to 1 base and at J to 7 bases, leaving 21 bases not matched to a gene. DNA for the CDR3: TGTGCCAGCAGCTTAAGGCCCCCGGGACAGGGGGTATACACAAAAGGGAATGAGCAGTTCTTC. This gives the protein CASSLRPPGQGVYTKGNEQFF.

For the CDR3, the DNA is TGTGCCAGCAGCCTGGGGCGAGCTGAAGCTTTCTTT. It encodes CASSLGRAEAFF. This chain joins TRBV7-2 and TRBJ1-1, with TRBD1 as a possible D gene (5 bases). V lost 5 bases and J 6 bases, leaving 10 bases between the germline ends. This CDR3 has 12 amino acids. Germline CDR1 is SGHTA and CDR2 is FQGNSA. The whole variable domain, remainder taken from reference TRBV7-2 and TRBJ1-1, is GAGVSQSPSNKVTEKGKDVELRCDPISGHTALYWYRQSLGQGLEFLIYFQGNSAPDKSGLPSDRFSAERTGGSVSTLTIQRTQQEDSAVYLCASSLGRAEAFFGQGTRLTVV.

V usage is TRBV5-1 and J usage is TRBJ2-3, with 11 bases that match TRBD2. Germline V lookup: CDR1 SGHRS, CDR2 YFSETQ. The CDR3 totals 16 residues. After removal of 4 bases from V and 0 bases from J, the junction contained 4 bases not matched to a gene. The chain's CDR3 is CASSPGLAESTDTQYF. The CDR3 DNA reads TGCGCCAGCAGCCCGGGACTAGCGGAAAGCACAGATACGCAGTATTTT.

This clone was counted once. The V call is TRBV9, the J call TRBJ2-7; no reliable D call. From germline, CDR1 is SGDLS and CDR2 YYNGEE. This CDR3 contains 13 residues. V was cut by 4 bases and J by 1 base, with 9 bases left in between. CDR3 loop: CASSPGASYEQYF. Written as DNA, the CDR3 is TGTGCCAGCAGCCCAGGTGCATCCTACGAGCAGTACTTC.

This clone was detected once. The J gene is TRBJ1-2, the V gene TRBV5-5; no reliable D call. Deletions cut 2 bases from V and 0 bases from J, with 5 bases between. The length of the CDR3 is 13 residues. Per germline, CDR1 SGHKS and CDR2 YYEKEE (reference sequence). The CDR3 sequence is CASSLTANYGYTF. The CDR3 nucleotides are TGTGCCAGCAGCTTAACGGCTAACTATGGCTACACCTTC.

V is TRBV6-5 and J is TRBJ1-2, with D perhaps matching TRBD1 (5 bases). This CDR3 has 14 residues. The V end lost 7 bases, the J end lost 2 bases, and 14 bases lay between the germline ends. Germline V gene data show CDR1 as MNHEY and CDR2 as SVGAGI. CDR3 nucleotide sequence: TGTGCCAGCACCCTCTGGGGGGGGAACTATGGCTACACCTTC. Amino acids: CASTLWGGNYGYTF.

This clone was seen only once. The V call is TRBV2, the J call TRBJ1-4, with D unresolved. Per the germline V gene, CDR1 is SNHLY and CDR2 is FYNNEI. V was shortened by 3 bases and J by 8 bases, with 19 bases between the two germline ends. This CDR3 comprises 16 residues. CDR3 nucleotides: TGTGCCAGCAGTGATCCCGGCCGGGAAACAGCGGAAAAACTGTTTTTT. Encoded protein: CASSDPGRETAEKLFF.

This sequence joins TRBV7-9 and TRBJ2-1; D might be TRBD2 (5 bases). V gave up 5 bases and J gave up 8 bases, with 25 bases separating them. The CDR3 runs to 17 residues. The germline V gene has CDR1 SEHNR and CDR2 FQNEAQ (reference sequence). The CDR3 DNA reads as TGTGCCAGCAGCCAAACGACCCGCCGGGATTCCTTCGATGAGCAGTTCTTC. It yields the protein CASSQTTRRDSFDEQFF.

The gene calls are TRBV7-2 and TRBJ1-3; possibly TRBD1 for D (5 bases). Trimming took 2 bases from V and 0 from J, leaving 8 bases between them. This CDR3 comprises 15 residues. Per germline, CDR1 SGHTA and CDR2 FQGNSA. CDR3 amino acids: CASSLSTGSGNTIYF. The CDR3 DNA follows: TGTGCCAGCAGCTTATCCACAGGCTCTGGAAACACCATATATTTT.

J is TRBJ2-7 and V is TRBV19, with D tentatively TRBD1 (5 bases). Looked up from germline, CDR1 is LNHDA and CDR2 is SQIVND (reference sequence). V lost 5 bases to trimming and J lost 1 base, with 9 bases between them. This CDR3 is 13 amino acids long. CDR3 residues: CASSGTGSYEQYF. The CDR3 DNA sequence: TGTGCCAGTAGTGGAACAGGATCCTACGAGCAGTACTTC. Looking up the rest from reference TRBV19 and TRBJ2-7 gives the full variable domain: DGGITQSPKYLFRKEGQNVTLSCEQNLNHDAMYWYRQDPGQGLRLIYYSQIVNDFQKGDIAEGYSVSREKKESFPLTVTSAQKNPTAFYLCASSGTGSYEQYFGPGTRLTVT.

The chain employs TRBV7-6 and TRBJ2-2; no clear D. V was pared by 1 base and J by 6 bases, with 12 bases between. Germline values: CDR1 SGHVS, CDR2 FNYEAQ. The CDR3 consists of 15 residues. This CDR3 is CASSLELALAGELFF. CDR3 in DNA: TGTGCCAGCAGCTTAGAGTTGGCGCTAGCCGGGGAGCTGTTTTTT.

V is TRBV6-5 and J is TRBJ2-1, with 9 positions matching TRBD2. V was pared by 8 bases and J by 0 bases, with 5 bases of the junction left unmatched. There are 15 residues in the CDR3. Germline lookup yields CDR1 MNHEY and CDR2 SVGAGI. The CDR3 sequence is CASSLSGSSYNEQFF. In nucleotides, the CDR3 is TGTGCCAGCTCACTTAGCGGGAGCTCCTACAATGAGCAGTTCTTC.

The chain couples TRBV7-6 to TRBJ2-5; TRBD2 might be the D (6 bases). Trimming cost V 5 bases and J 7 bases, with 11 bases left between them. The CDR3 runs to 12 residues. Per germline, CDR1 SGHVS and CDR2 FNYEAQ. The CDR3 region is CASSPPGGTQYF. Written as DNA, the CDR3 is TGTGCCAGCAGCCCACCCGGGGGGACCCAGTACTTC.

This rearrangement joins TRBV5-1 to TRBJ1-3; 9 bases are a match to TRBD1. The CDR3 runs to 16 residues. After removal of 3 bases from V and 4 bases from J, the junction contained 8 bases not matched to a gene. Germline CDR1 reads SGHRS; CDR2 reads YFSETQ. The CDR3 DNA reads TGCGCCAGCAGCTACGAACAGGGGGCTGGAGGAAACACCATATATTTT. Its translation: CASSYEQGAGGNTIYF.

The chain joins TRBV30 to TRBJ2-3, with a possible D match to TRBD2 (6 bases). Trimming pared 2 bases from V and 1 base from J, leaving 10 bases between. This CDR3 contains 14 residues. The germline CDR1 and CDR2 sequences are GTSNPN and SVGIG (reference sequence). This CDR3 is CAWSSGGGTDTQYF. The CDR3 nucleotides read TGTGCCTGGAGTAGTGGCGGGGGCACAGATACGCAGTATTTT.

The J gene is TRBJ1-1, the V gene TRBV12-2; TRBD1, as called in the table, went unchecked against the DNA. TRBV12-2 represents a pseudogene. The CDR3 sequence is 17 residues long. CDR3 residues: CASRSEFKPGQGVEAFF. CDR3 DNA sequence: TGTGCAAGTCGCTCAGAGTTTAAGCCGGGACAGGGGGTTGAAGCTTTCTTT.

This clone turned up a few times. J is TRBJ1-2 and V is TRBV30; 7 nucleotides line up with TRBD1. Trimming removed 1 base from V and 3 bases from J; junction bases left unmatched: 8. The length of the CDR3 is 15 residues. Per the germline V gene, CDR1 is GTSNPN and CDR2 is SVGIG (reference sequence). CDR3 DNA: TGTGCCTGGAGTGAAGGGGGCAGGAGATACTATGGCTACACCTTC. Translated: CAWSEGGRRYYGYTF.

The chain combines TRBV27 with TRBJ1-4, with a weak D call TRBD1 (6 bases). From germline, CDR1 is MNHEY and CDR2 SMNVEV (reference sequence). Deletions cut 8 bases from V and 8 bases from J, with 21 bases between. The CDR3 has 15 residues. The CDR3 here is CASAPDPGVWEKLFF. The DNA for the CDR3 is TGTGCCAGCGCTCCTGACCCAGGGGTTTGGGAAAAACTGTTTTTT.